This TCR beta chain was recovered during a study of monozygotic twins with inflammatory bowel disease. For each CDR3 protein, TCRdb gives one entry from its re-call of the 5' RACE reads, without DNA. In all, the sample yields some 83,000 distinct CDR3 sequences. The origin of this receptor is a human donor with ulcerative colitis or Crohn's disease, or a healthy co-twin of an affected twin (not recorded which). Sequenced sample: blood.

CDR3 residues: CASSFRSSGANVLTF. The V gene is TRBV27, the J gene TRBJ2-6. CDR3 length: 15 amino acids. Germline loops: CDR1 MNHEY, CDR2 SMNVEV (reference sequence). The full variable domain, completed using reference TRBV27 and TRBJ2-6, is EAQVTQNPRYLITVTGKKLTVTCSQNMNHEYMSWYRQDPGLGLRQIYYSMNVEVTDKGDVPEGYKVSRKEKRNFPLILESPSPNQTSLYFCASSFRSSGANVLTFGAGSRLTVL.